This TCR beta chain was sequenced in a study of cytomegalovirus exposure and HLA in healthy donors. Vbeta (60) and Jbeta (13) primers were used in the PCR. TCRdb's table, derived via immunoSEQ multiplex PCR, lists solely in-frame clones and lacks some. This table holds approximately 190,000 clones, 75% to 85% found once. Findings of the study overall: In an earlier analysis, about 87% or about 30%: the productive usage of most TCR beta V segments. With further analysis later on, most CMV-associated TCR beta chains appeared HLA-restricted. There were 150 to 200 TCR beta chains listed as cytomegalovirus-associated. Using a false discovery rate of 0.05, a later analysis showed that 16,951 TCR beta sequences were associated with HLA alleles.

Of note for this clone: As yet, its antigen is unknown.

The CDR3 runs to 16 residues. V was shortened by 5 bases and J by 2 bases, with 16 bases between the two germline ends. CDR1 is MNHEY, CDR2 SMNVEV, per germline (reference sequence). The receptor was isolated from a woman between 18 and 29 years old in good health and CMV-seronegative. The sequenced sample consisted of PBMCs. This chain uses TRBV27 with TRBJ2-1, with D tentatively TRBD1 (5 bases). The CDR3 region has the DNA TGTGCCAGCAGTCCTATTTCAGTGACAGCCTACAATGAGCAGTTCTTC. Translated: CASSPISVTAYNEQFF.